These 29 T cell receptor beta chains were all obtained from the same sample, sequenced in a study of beta chain features in type 1 diabetes. Overall study results and limits: Moderately but significantly shorter TCRB CDR3s were found in Type 1 diabetes patients in all four CD4+ subsets.

The study reverse transcribed the entire isolated RNA, so it sequenced expressed TCRB transcripts. Sequencing used immunoSEQ multiplex PCR; TCRdb keeps in-frame clones, though not all of them. Of about 250,000 clones listed, about 11% are singletons. Their recognized antigens are unknown. Sequenced sample: naive CD4+ T cells from blood. These receptors all stem from a man aged 25 to 40 with type 1 diabetes.

There are a few counts of this clone. This chain links TRBV5-4 with TRBJ1-2; D call uncertain. V lost 4 bases, J lost 2 bases, and 9 bases lay in between. The length of the CDR3 is 13 residues. Germline CDR1 and CDR2: SGHNT and YYREEE (reference sequence). CDR3 sequence (DNA): TGTGCCAGCAGCCGTGGGGAGAACTATGGCTACACCTTC. Protein: CASSRGENYGYTF.

This clone was detected a few times. The chain employs TRBV11-2 and TRBJ2-1; D uncertain. V gave up 7 bases and J gave up 5 bases, with 6 bases separating them. This CDR3 is built from 11 residues. Germline CDR1 is SGHAT and CDR2 is FQNNGV. The CDR3: CASTSDNEQFF. CDR3 nucleotides: TGTGCCAGCACGTCCGACAATGAGCAGTTCTTC.

The rearrangement joins TRBV7-2 to TRBJ2-6; a possible D gene is TRBD1 (5 bases). The CDR3 runs to 17 residues. Germline CDR1 SGHTA, CDR2 FQGNSA. Trimming pared 5 bases from V and 2 bases from J, leaving 16 bases between. CDR3 sequence (DNA): TGTGCCAGCAGCCACCGGACAAAGTATGCTGGGGCCAACGTCCTGACTTTC. As protein: CASSHRTKYAGANVLTF.

This clone has just a few counts. V usage is TRBV4-1 and J usage is TRBJ1-6, with 9 bases lining up with TRBD1. The CDR3 is 16 amino acids. Trimming cost V 2 bases and J 6 bases; bases outside gene matches: 5. Germline V gives CDR1 MGHRA, CDR2 YSYEKL. In nucleotides, the CDR3 is TGCGCCAGCAGCCAATCCCCGGGACAGGGTAATTCACCCCTCCACTTT. This codes for CASSQSPGQGNSPLHF.

The rearrangement joins TRBV11-2 to TRBJ2-7; 7 bases are shared with TRBD1. J lost 0 bases, V lost 5 bases, and 4 bases had no gene match. CDR1 is SGHAT, CDR2 FQNNGV, per germline. There are 14 residues in the CDR3. The CDR3 bases are TGTGCCAGCAGCCCGGGACAGCTCTCCTACGAGCAGTACTTC. Amino acid sequence: CASSPGQLSYEQYF.

The chain combines TRBV9 with TRBJ2-2; D perhaps matches TRBD2 (6 bases). CDR1 is SGDLS and CDR2 is YYNGEE in the germline V gene. The CDR3 runs 14 residues. Trimming removed 3 bases at V and 5 bases at J, with 11 bases between. The CDR3 nucleotides are TGTGCCAGCAGCGAATTGGGGAGGACCGGGGAGCTGTTTTTT. This sequence encodes CASSELGRTGELFF.

The table lists this clone with a few counts. This chain joins TRBV4-1 and TRBJ2-5; D is unresolved. Trimming took off 1 base at V and 3 bases at J, with 6 bases between the two ends. This CDR3 has 13 amino acids. CDR1 MGHRA and CDR2 YSYEKL come from the germline V gene. The CDR3 DNA reads TGCGCCAGCAGCCAAGGACAAAAAGAGACCCAGTACTTC. Protein: CASSQGQKETQYF.

V gene TRBV28 combines with J gene TRBJ1-5, with TRBD1 identical over 9 bases. Germline loops: CDR1 MDHEN, CDR2 SYDVKM. The V and J ends lost 8 bases and 3 bases, in that order; junction bases with no gene match: 5. This CDR3 comprises 14 residues. CDR3 in amino acids: CASSDRGDNQPQHF. DNA of the CDR3: TGTGCCAGCTCCGACAGGGGGGACAATCAGCCCCAGCATTTT.

DNA for the CDR3: TGTGCCAGCAGTCCGCTGAGCGGGGCAATCTACGAGCAGTACTTC. Translating gives CASSPLSGAIYEQYF. The chain links TRBV6-5 to TRBJ2-7; 7 nucleotides align to TRBD2. The CDR3 covers 15 residues. Trimming removed 5 bases from V and 3 bases from J; junction bases left unmatched: 10. Germline CDR1 and CDR2: MNHEY and SVGAGI.

This clone has just a few counts. V and J are TRBV7-2 and TRBJ1-6; D gene uncertain. The CDR3 totals 16 residues. Trimming took off 5 bases at V and 7 bases at J, with 18 bases between the two ends. Germline V lookup: CDR1 SGHTA, CDR2 FQGNSA. This CDR3 is CASSGYAGMGNSPLHF. In nucleotides, the CDR3 is TGTGCCAGCAGCGGGTACGCGGGGATGGGGAATTCACCCCTCCACTTT.

This clone came up a few times. This chain links TRBV15 with TRBJ1-6; D call uncertain. V gave up 3 bases and J gave up 9 bases, with 9 bases separating them. This CDR3 comprises 13 residues. Germline loops: CDR1 LNHNV, CDR2 YYDKDF (reference sequence). CDR3 DNA sequence: TGTGCCACCAGCAGGAGGCTAGGTTCACCCCTCCACTTT. Protein sequence: CATSRRLGSPLHF. The full variable domain, with the rest looked up from reference TRBV15 and TRBJ1-6, is DAMVIQNPRYQVTQFGKPVTLSCSQTLNHNVMYWYQQKSSQAPKLLFHYYDKDFNNEADTPDNFQSRRPNTSFCFLDIRSPGLGDTAMYLCATSRRLGSPLHFGNGTRLTVT.

The rearrangement joins TRBV11-2 to TRBJ2-2; 7 bases are shared with TRBD1. The CDR3 consists of 15 residues. Germline CDR1 is SGHAT and CDR2 is FQNNGV. V trimming: 4 bases; J trimming: 5 bases; junction bases outside the gene matches: 7. As DNA, the CDR3 is TGTGCCAGCAGCTCCCTGGGACAGTTTACCGGGGAGCTGTTTTTT. It yields the protein CASSSLGQFTGELFF.

The chain carries TRBV9 and TRBJ1-4; D remains unclear. The ends were cut back, 3 bases at V and 0 bases at J, with 9 bases in the middle. The germline gives CDR1 SGDLS, CDR2 YYNGEE. This CDR3 comprises 15 residues. The CDR3 DNA follows: TGTGCCAGCAGCGAAACGGTTGCAACTAATGAAAAACTGTTTTTT. This sequence encodes CASSETVATNEKLFF.

This chain links TRBV18 with TRBJ1-2; the match to TRBD1 covers 10 bases. V lost 5 bases and J lost 6; bases outside the gene matches: 12. The CDR3 extends over 16 amino acids. Germline V gene lookup returns CDR1 KGHSH and CDR2 LQKENI. CDR3 nucleotide sequence: TGTGCCAGCTCAAACAGGGACAGGGGCCCTAAAGATGGCTACACCTTC. Protein: CASSNRDRGPKDGYTF.

The table lists this clone with a few counts. The chain has TRBV7-3 and TRBJ2-3, with 9 bases fitting TRBD2. The germline gives CDR1 SGHTA, CDR2 FQGTGA. CDR3 size: 15 residues. J lost 4 bases, V lost 4 bases, and 6 bases had no gene match. The CDR3 sequence: CASSSLAGSADTQYF. In DNA, the CDR3 is TGTGCCAGCAGCTCCCTAGCGGGGAGCGCAGATACGCAGTATTTT.

This clone was observed a few times. The chain carries TRBV2 and TRBJ1-5; no clear D gene. In germline, CDR1 is SNHLY, CDR2 FYNNEI. The CDR3 covers 13 residues. The germline V and J ends were trimmed by 2 bases and 7 bases, with 9 bases remaining between them. The CDR3 sequence is CASSENGGQPQHF. In DNA, the CDR3 is TGTGCCAGCAGTGAAAATGGCGGCCAGCCCCAGCATTTT.

This clone was found a few times. Here the CDR3 reads CASSLVGGPDTQYF. CDR3 sequence (DNA): TGTGCCAGCAGCTTAGTTGGAGGGCCAGATACGCAGTATTTT. The chain employs TRBV7-2 and TRBJ2-3; D is perhaps TRBD2 (6 bases). The CDR3 contains 14 residues. The germline V gene encodes CDR1 SGHTA and CDR2 FQGNSA. V was trimmed by 1 base and J by 4 bases, leaving 9 bases between them.

In its sample, this clone was seen a few times. CDR3 sequence: CASSVTGGAQDTQYF. Written as DNA, the CDR3 is TGTGCCAGCAGCGTCACAGGGGGCGCCCAAGATACGCAGTATTTT. V usage is TRBV9 and J usage is TRBJ2-3; 9 positions agree with TRBD1. Germline values: CDR1 SGDLS, CDR2 YYNGEE. V trimming: 2 bases; J trimming: 5 bases; junction bases outside the gene matches: 6. The CDR3 has 15 residues.

This clone occurred a few times. The V call is TRBV11-2, the J call TRBJ2-5; D remains ambiguous. The CDR3 loop spans 15 amino acids. V lost 3 bases, J lost 7 bases, and 18 bases lay in between. Germline CDR1 and CDR2: SGHAT and FQNNGV. Here the CDR3 reads CASSFGDSRPRTQYF. In DNA form, the CDR3 reads TGTGCCAGCAGCTTTGGTGACTCGCGACCACGGACCCAGTACTTC.

The genes are TRBV6-5 and TRBJ2-7; no clear D gene. Trimming pared 6 bases from V and 5 bases from J, leaving 17 bases between. Germline-derived CDR1 and CDR2 are MNHEY and SVGAGI. This CDR3 spans 14 amino acids. CDR3 loop: CASSLGSRVDEQYF. CDR3 in DNA: TGTGCCAGCAGCCTCGGTTCACGGGTTGACGAGCAGTACTTC.

This clone was seen a few times. The chain has TRBV15 and TRBJ2-1; 8 positions match TRBD1. CDR1 and CDR2 (germline): LNHNV, YYDKDF (reference sequence). J was trimmed by 12 bases and V by 0 bases; bases with no gene match: 4. The CDR3 consists of 13 residues. Here the CDR3 reads CATSRDRGRGQFF. As DNA, the CDR3 is TGTGCCACCAGCAGAGACAGGGGGCGAGGGCAGTTCTTC.

This clone appeared a few times. The chain uses TRBV29-1 and TRBJ2-1, with TRBD1 as a possible D gene (5 bases). Germline CDR1 reads SQVTM; CDR2 reads ANQGSEA. Trimming shortened V by 2 bases and J by 3 bases, and 14 bases separated the two germline ends. This CDR3 comprises 15 residues. The CDR3 nucleotides are TGCAGCGTTGAAAGGGGCAGCCTGAGCTACAATGAGCAGTTCTTC. Translating gives CSVERGSLSYNEQFF.

This clone was observed a handful of times. The chain links TRBV7-2 to TRBJ2-7; 11 nucleotides agree with TRBD1. V shed 5 bases, J shed 4 bases, and the junction held 4 bases outside the gene matches. Germline V lookup: CDR1 SGHTA, CDR2 FQGNSA. The CDR3 is 14 residues long. This chain's CDR3 is CASSRTGGIYEQYF. In nucleotides, the CDR3 is TGTGCCAGCAGCCGGACAGGGGGCATTTACGAGCAGTACTTC.

The V gene is TRBV28, the J gene TRBJ1-5; D may be TRBD1 (5 bases). Trimming pared 6 bases from V and 4 bases from J, leaving 22 bases between. CDR1 and CDR2 from the germline V gene are MDHEN and SYDVKM. The CDR3 length is 17 residues. In DNA, the CDR3 is TGTGCCAGCAGCACCTCCGGGGGAGATTTCATGAATCAGCCCCAGCATTTT. Its protein is CASSTSGGDFMNQPQHF. Full variable domain (rest looked up from reference TRBV28 and TRBJ1-5): DVKVTQSSRYLVKRTGEKVFLECVQDMDHENMFWYRQDPGLGLRLIYFSYDVKMKEKGDIPEGYSVSREKKERFSLILESASTNQTSMYLCASSTSGGDFMNQPQHFGDGTRLSIL.

This clone was picked up a small number of times. The rearrangement joins TRBV2 to TRBJ1-1; D call uncertain. The CDR3 runs 12 residues. V was cut by 7 bases and J by 8 bases, with 14 bases left in between. Germline-derived CDR1 and CDR2 are SNHLY and FYNNEI. The CDR3 sequence: CASIMVTEEAFF. CDR3 in DNA: TGTGCCAGCATCATGGTCACGGAGGAAGCTTTCTTT. Together with reference TRBV2 and TRBJ1-1, the CDR3 gives the full variable domain: EPEVTQTPSHQVTQMGQEVILRCVPISNHLYFYWYRQILGQKVEFLVSFYNNEISEKSEIFDDQFSVERPDGSNFTLKIRSTKLEDSAMYFCASIMVTEEAFFGQGTRLTVV.

The chain carries TRBV18 and TRBJ2-3, with TRBD1 matching 8 bases. V dropped 7 bases and J dropped 2; count of bases not matched to a gene: 5. The CDR3 spans 14 residues. Germline V gene lookup returns CDR1 KGHSH and CDR2 LQKENI. The CDR3 here is CASFRDRNTDTQYF. In DNA form, the CDR3 reads TGTGCCAGCTTCCGGGACAGGAACACAGATACGCAGTATTTT.

The chain carries TRBV19 and TRBJ1-1; D is perhaps TRBD1 (5 bases). This CDR3 is built from 13 residues. Germline V gene data show CDR1 as LNHDA and CDR2 as SQIVND (reference sequence). V lost 8 bases to trimming and J lost 1 base, with 11 bases between them. The CDR3 DNA reads TGTGCCAGTCACGACGGACAGAACACTGAAGCTTTCTTT. Residues: CASHDGQNTEAFF. Using reference TRBV19 and TRBJ1-1 for the parts outside the CDR3, the full variable domain is DGGITQSPKYLFRKEGQNVTLSCEQNLNHDAMYWYRQDPGQGLRLIYYSQIVNDFQKGDIAEGYSVSREKKESFPLTVTSAQKNPTAFYLCASHDGQNTEAFFGQGTRLTVV.

The CDR3 is CASQGQYNQPQHF. The CDR3 DNA sequence: TGTGCCAGCCAGGGACAGTACAATCAGCCCCAGCATTTT. V and J are TRBV18 and TRBJ1-5, with 7 nucleotides matching TRBD1. Germline CDR1 is KGHSH and CDR2 is LQKENI. V gave up 8 bases and J gave up 3 bases; unmatched junction bases: 4. CDR3 size: 13 residues.

The CDR3 region has the DNA TGTGCCAGCTATTCCAGCGCGGAGGTAGGAATCGACGAGCAGTACTTC. It specifies CASYSSAEVGIDEQYF. The rearrangement uses TRBV18 and TRBJ2-7, with D perhaps TRBD2 (5 bases). Per the germline V gene, CDR1 is KGHSH and CDR2 is LQKENI. Deletions cut 7 bases from V and 5 bases from J, with 24 bases between. The CDR3 consists of 16 residues.